The T cell receptor beta chain under discussion was sequenced for a study of cytomegalovirus exposure and HLA in healthy donors. Study as a whole: Roughly 180 million T cells yielded 117 million unique TCR beta sequences in earlier analysis. Early released data comprised around 80 million unique TCRs from HLA-typed donors. Study-wide points: Reported findings show TCR beta sequences accurately forecast HLA-A and HLA-B alleles in most subjects.

For this clone: Its antigen remains unknown.

Unmatched junction bases numbered 8, after V lost 1 base and J lost 3 bases. Germline assignment: CDR1 LGHNA and CDR2 YSLEER. The CDR3 length is 16 residues. Vbeta (60) and Jbeta (13) primers were used in the PCR. TCRdb's table, derived via immunoSEQ multiplex PCR, lists solely in-frame clones and lacks some. Of about 77,000 clones in the sample, roughly 80% were seen once. The chain has TRBV4-3 and TRBJ1-1; 7 bases line up with TRBD1. The specimen sequenced was PBMCs. This TCR was sampled from a man in his forties in good health and CMV-seronegative. The CDR3 nucleotides read TGCGCCAGCAGCCAAGCAAAGACAGGGAGTTACACTGAAGCTTTCTTT. Encoded protein: CASSQAKTGSYTEAFF.